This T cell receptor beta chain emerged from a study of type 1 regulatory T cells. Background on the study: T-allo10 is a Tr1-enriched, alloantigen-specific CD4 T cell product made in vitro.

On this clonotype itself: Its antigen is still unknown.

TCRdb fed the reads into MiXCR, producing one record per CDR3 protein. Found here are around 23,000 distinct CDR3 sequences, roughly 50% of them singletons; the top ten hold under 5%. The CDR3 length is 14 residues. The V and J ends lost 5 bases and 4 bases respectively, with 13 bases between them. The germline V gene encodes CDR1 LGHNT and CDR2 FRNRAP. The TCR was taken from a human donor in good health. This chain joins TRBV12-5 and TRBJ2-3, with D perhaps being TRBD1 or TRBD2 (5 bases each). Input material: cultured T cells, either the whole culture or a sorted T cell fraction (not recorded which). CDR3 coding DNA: TGTGCTAGTGGTAGGGACCTATCTTCAGATACGCAGTATTTT. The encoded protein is CASGRDLSSDTQYF. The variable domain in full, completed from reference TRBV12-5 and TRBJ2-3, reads DARVTQTPRHKVTEMGQEVTMRCQPILGHNTVFWYRQTMMQGLELLAYFRNRAPLDDSGMPKDRFSAEMPDATLATLKIQPSEPRDSAVYFCASGRDLSSDTQYFGPGTRLTVL.